This TCR beta chain was found in a study of blood T cell repertoires in COVID-19. Study details: Samples representing acute and convalescent COVID-19 were sourced from the United States, Italy and Spain. The analysed material was cDNA or gDNA that came from T cells, B-cell-depleted T cells, or PBMCs.

Source study methods: By means of reference gene primer amplification, nucleated cell counts were estimated. The method was immunoSEQ multiplex PCR; TCRdb's version includes in-frame clones alone and lacks a portion of them. V, J and clone size derive from that table, while D and trimming were established from the DNA sequence. The repertoire includes under 250,000 clones, 80% to 85% of them detected once, and 1.5% sits in the top ten. Germline CDR1 LNHNV, CDR2 YYDKDF (reference sequence). This CDR3 contains 15 residues. Trimming took off 4 bases at V and 5 bases at J, with 15 bases between the two ends.

What was sequenced was peripheral blood. V and J are TRBV15 and TRBJ2-1; TRBD2 is a possible D gene (6 bases). The TCR comes from a woman aged 35 to 49 who had recovered from COVID-19. In DNA form, the CDR3 reads TGTGCCACCAGCAAGGAGGCGGGGAGAAACAATGAGCAGTTCTTC. It encodes CATSKEAGRNNEQFF.